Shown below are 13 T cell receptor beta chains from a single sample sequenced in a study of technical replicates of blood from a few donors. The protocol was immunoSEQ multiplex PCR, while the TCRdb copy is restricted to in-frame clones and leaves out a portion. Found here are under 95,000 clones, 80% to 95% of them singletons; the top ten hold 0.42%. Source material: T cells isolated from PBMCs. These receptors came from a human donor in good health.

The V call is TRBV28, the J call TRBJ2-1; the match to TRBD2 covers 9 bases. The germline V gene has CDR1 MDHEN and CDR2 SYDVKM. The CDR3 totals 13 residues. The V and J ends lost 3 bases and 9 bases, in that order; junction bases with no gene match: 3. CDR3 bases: TGTGCCAGCAGTTTGGCGGGAGGGTTTGAGCAGTTCTTC. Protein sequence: CASSLAGGFEQFF.

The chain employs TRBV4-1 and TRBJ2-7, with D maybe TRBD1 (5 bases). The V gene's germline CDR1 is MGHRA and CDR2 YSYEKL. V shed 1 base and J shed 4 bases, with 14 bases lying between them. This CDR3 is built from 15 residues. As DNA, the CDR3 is TGCGCCAGCAGCCAAGCTTTCCCAGGGTCGTACGAGCAGTACTTC. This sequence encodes CASSQAFPGSYEQYF.

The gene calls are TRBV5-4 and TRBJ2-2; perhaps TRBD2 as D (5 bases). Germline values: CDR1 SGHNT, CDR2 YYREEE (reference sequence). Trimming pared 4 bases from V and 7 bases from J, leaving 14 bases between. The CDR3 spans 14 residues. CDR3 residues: CASSIIGDSGELFF. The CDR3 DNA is TGTGCCAGCAGCATCATCGGGGATAGCGGGGAGCTGTTTTTT.

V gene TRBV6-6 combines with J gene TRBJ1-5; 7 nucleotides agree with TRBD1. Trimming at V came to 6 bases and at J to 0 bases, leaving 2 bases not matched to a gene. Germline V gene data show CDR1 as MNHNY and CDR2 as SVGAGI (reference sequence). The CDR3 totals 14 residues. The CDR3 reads CASRQGNSNQPQHF. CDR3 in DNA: TGTGCCAGCAGACAGGGGAATAGCAATCAGCCCCAGCATTTT.

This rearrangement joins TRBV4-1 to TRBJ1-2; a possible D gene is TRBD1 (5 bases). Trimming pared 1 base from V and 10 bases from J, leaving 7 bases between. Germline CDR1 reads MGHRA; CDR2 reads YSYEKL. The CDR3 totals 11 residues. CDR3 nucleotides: TGCGCCAGCAGCCAAGGGGGACTCTACACCTTC. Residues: CASSQGGLYTF.

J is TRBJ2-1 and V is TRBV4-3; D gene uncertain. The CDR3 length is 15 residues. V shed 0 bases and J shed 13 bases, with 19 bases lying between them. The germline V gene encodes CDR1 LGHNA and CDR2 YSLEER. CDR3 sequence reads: CASSQESTVRVVQFF. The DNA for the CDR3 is TGCGCCAGCAGCCAAGAAAGCACGGTTCGGGTGGTACAGTTCTTC.

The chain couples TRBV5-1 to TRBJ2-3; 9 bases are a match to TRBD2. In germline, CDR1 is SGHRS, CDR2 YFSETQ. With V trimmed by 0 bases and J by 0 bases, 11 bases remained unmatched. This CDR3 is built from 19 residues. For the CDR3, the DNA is TGCGCCAGCAGCTTGGTTGTCGGCAGCGGGAGGTCGAGCACAGATACGCAGTATTTT. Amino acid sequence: CASSLVVGSGRSSTDTQYF. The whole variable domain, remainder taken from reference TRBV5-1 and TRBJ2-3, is KAGVTQTPRYLIKTRGQQVTLSCSPISGHRSVSWYQQTPGQGLQFLFEYFSETQRNKGNFPGRFSGRQFSNSRSEMNVSTLELGDSALYLCASSLVVGSGRSSTDTQYFGPGTRLTVL.

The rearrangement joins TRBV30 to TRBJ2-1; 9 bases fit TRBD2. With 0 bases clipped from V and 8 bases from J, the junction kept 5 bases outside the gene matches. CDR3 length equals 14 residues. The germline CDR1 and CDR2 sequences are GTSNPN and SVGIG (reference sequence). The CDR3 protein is CAWSVAGGRYEQFF. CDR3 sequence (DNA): TGTGCCTGGAGTGTAGCGGGAGGTAGATATGAGCAGTTCTTC.

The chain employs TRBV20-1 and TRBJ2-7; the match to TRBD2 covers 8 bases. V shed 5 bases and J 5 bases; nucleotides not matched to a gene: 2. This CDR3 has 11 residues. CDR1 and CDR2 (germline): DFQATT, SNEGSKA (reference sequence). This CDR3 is CSAWTSNEQYF. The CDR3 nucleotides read TGCAGTGCTTGGACTAGCAACGAGCAGTACTTC.

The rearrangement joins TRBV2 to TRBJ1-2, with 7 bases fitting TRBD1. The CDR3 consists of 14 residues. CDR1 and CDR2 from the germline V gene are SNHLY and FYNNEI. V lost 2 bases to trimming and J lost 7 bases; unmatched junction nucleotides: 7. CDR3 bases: TGTGCCAGCAGTGAAAAGGGACAGAGGGTTGGCTACACCTTC. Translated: CASSEKGQRVGYTF. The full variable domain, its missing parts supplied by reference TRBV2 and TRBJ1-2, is EPEVTQTPSHQVTQMGQEVILRCVPISNHLYFYWYRQILGQKVEFLVSFYNNEISEKSEIFDDQFSVERPDGSNFTLKIRSTKLEDSAMYFCASSEKGQRVGYTFGSGTRLTVV.

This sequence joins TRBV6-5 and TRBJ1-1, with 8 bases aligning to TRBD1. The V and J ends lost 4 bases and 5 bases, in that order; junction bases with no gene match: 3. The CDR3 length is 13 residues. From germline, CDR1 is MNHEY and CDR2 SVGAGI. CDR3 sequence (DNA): TGTGCCAGCAGTTCCAACAGGGGGACTGAAGCTTTCTTT. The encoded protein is CASSSNRGTEAFF.

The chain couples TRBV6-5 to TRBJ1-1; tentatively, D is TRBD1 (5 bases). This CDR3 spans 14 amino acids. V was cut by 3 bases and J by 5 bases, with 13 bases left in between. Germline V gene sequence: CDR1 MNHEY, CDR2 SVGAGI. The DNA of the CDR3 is TGTGCCAGCAGTTATGCGGAAGGGGATACTGAAGCTTTCTTT. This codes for CASSYAEGDTEAFF.

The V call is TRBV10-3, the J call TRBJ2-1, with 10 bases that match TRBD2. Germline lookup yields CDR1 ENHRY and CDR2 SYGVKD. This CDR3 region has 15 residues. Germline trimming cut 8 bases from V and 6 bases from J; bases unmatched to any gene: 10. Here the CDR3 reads CAIAGTSDPTNEQFF. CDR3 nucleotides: TGTGCCATCGCCGGGACTAGCGACCCGACCAATGAGCAGTTCTTC.